This entry is about one T cell receptor beta chain. This clone was picked up a small number of times. The antigen it recognizes is unknown. Base-call qualities are not available, and no considerably larger clone is one nucleotide away. This sample was included in a study of blood T cell repertoires in COVID-19 (dated by TCRdb to 2020 to 2021). General notes on the study: Samples covering the acute and convalescent phases of COVID-19 were provided by collaborators in the United States, Italy and Spain. The material from the prospective study consisted of cDNA or gDNA derived from T cells, B-cell-depleted T cells, or PBMCs. Deeply sampled blood TCRbeta repertoires from subjects exposed to, actively infected with, or recovered from COVID-19 were included in the dataset. A freely available public database, intended as a resource for researchers studying the immune response to SARS-CoV-2, is where the repertoires were released. The samples were drawn from two sources: the first 160 participants of the ongoing ImmuneRACE study, and fewer than 1,500 subjects contributed by 6 global collaborators. The sample metadata nearly always contained a de-identified subject ID, COVID-19 status, age in years and sex. Where available, HLA class I and class II types were obtained from metadata supplied by the sample provider rather than from assay-based typing. Paper-wide results and their limitations: The amount of clinical and demographic metadata varied by source and participant and was provided uncurated.

TCRbeta CDR3 regions were amplified from genomic DNA using the immunoSEQ Assay, a bias-controlled multiplex PCR. In the original analysis: Nucleated cell counts per sample were estimated from amplification of reference gene primers within the assay. To quantify the absolute abundance of each unique TCRbeta CDR3 rearrangement, sequence reads were collapsed and filtered. For each sample, productive Simpson clonality was calculated as the square root of Simpson's diversity index over productive rearrangements. TCRdb provides this immuneACCESS table in a form limited to in-frame rearrangements. Some clones are lacking; in checked studies, under half of them reflect an unresolved V gene, and why the rest are absent is not known. V and J calls and clone size are copied from that table; D and trimming were computed from the DNA. For this sample the table gives 100,000 to 150,000 clones, of which about 82% were detected only once. The ten largest clones take up around 5% of the sample.

V loses 1 base at its end and J loses 0 bases; junction bases beyond the gene matches: 4. The germline V gene sets CDR1 to SGHRS and CDR2 to YFSETQ. Spanning cysteine to phenylalanine, the CDR3 consists of 16 amino acids. The entry retains the CDR3 DNA only, 48 bases that are in frame from base 1. Whole blood was collected in K2EDTA tubes by collaborating institutions according to the institutions' own protocols. For TCRbeta analysis, collaborators shipped samples in one of three forms: frozen whole blood, isolated PBMCs, or DNA extracted from either of those sample types. The specimen sequenced was peripheral blood. The receptor was derived from a human donor in a cohort sampled during active COVID-19. Rearrangement joined TRBV5-1 to TRBJ2-7, with 10 middle bases fitting TRBD2. The CDR3 region: CASSLPGTSDSYEQYF. The DNA sequence is as follows: TGCGCCAGCAGCTTGCCCGGGACTAGCGACTCCTACGAGCAGTACTTC.